This T cell receptor beta chain stems from a study of T cells in Graves' hyperthyroidism and ophthalmopathy. Any patient presenting with uncontrolled infection, other autoimmune disease, pregnancy or lactation was left out. Clinicians diagnosed patients from clinical symptoms, serum thyroxine and TRAb, thyroid ultrasound and orbital computed tomography. RNA transcripts served as the template for amplifying TCR beta CDR3 regions. HTBI primers were used for first-round RT-PCR of the TCR CDR3. TCRdb re-called the multiplex PCR reads with MiXCR, one entry per CDR3 protein. The sample yields 490,000 or so distinct CDR3 sequences, around 20% seen once. This clonotype was detected only a few times. This likely comes from a read error, as the CDR3 has no conserved phenylalanine or tryptophan at its end. V shed 5 bases and J 5 bases; nucleotides not matched to a gene: 6. This CDR3 region has 15 residues. CDR1 and CDR2 (germline): SNHLY, FYNNEI.

The sequencing sample was made of blood. This rearrangement joins TRBV2 to TRBJ2-5; 12 nucleotides line up with TRBD2. The sequence was obtained from a man aged 35-49 years with Graves' ophthalmopathy. The chain's CDR3 is CASSTTSGRGETQYL. CDR3 in DNA: TGTGCCAGCAGTACGACTAGCGGGAGAGGTGAGACCCAGTACCTC.